This paragraph reports one T cell receptor (beta chain). Its antigen remains unidentified. Healthy donors had no documented immune events, such as infections, while sampled. The data stem from a study of identifying expanded T cells in peripheral blood. Findings of the study overall: Variance in clone template counts between roughly 2-week samples significantly increased with total template count across all healthy donors.

V lost 4 bases and J 2 bases, leaving 10 bases between the germline ends. Per germline, CDR1 SQVTM and CDR2 ANQGSEA. The CDR3 runs to 13 residues. Here immunoSEQ multiplex PCR was the method, and the copy in TCRdb shows in-frame clones only, minus some. Among under 150,000 clones listed, over 65% were seen once. This sequence joins TRBV29-1 and TRBJ2-3; no clear D. Sequencing used blood. The receptor comes from a person aged 18 to 70 in good health. The CDR3 DNA is TGCAGCGTTGGTGGGCCCGCCACAGATACGCAGTATTTT. It specifies CSVGGPATDTQYF.